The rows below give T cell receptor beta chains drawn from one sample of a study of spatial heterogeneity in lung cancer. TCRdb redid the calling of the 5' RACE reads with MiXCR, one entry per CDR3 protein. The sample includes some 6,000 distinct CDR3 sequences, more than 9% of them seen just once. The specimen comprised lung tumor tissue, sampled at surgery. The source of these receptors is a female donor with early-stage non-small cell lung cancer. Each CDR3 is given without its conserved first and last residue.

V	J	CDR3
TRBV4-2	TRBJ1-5	ASSPGTTDNQPQH
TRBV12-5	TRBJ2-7	ASGRGQGAYEQY
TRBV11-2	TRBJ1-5	ASSRSGQINQPQH
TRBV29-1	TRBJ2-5	SVPLDGQGVGETQY
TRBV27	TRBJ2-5	ASSLLAEETQY
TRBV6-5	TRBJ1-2	ASRRGGYGYT
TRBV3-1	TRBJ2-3	ASSRLAGGLRTDTQY
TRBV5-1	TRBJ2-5	ASSQGGAQETQY
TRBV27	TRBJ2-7	ASSSTGTGALGEY
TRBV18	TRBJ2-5	ASSPTSGEETQY
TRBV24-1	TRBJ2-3	ATAGTGKGDTQY
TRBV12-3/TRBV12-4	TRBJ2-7	ASSFGDHPGWEQY
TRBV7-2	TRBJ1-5	ASSSRLGQYNQPQH
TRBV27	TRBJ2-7	ATYGSSYEQY
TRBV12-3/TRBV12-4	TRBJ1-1	ASSSVDWSGTEAF
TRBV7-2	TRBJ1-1	ASSLDRGLENTEAF
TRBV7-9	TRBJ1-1	ASSFTGPGDTEAF
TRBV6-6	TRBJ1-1	ASRPRDRGPQTEAF
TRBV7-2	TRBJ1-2	ASSPRVPNYGYT
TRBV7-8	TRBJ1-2	ASSYRVETGGYT